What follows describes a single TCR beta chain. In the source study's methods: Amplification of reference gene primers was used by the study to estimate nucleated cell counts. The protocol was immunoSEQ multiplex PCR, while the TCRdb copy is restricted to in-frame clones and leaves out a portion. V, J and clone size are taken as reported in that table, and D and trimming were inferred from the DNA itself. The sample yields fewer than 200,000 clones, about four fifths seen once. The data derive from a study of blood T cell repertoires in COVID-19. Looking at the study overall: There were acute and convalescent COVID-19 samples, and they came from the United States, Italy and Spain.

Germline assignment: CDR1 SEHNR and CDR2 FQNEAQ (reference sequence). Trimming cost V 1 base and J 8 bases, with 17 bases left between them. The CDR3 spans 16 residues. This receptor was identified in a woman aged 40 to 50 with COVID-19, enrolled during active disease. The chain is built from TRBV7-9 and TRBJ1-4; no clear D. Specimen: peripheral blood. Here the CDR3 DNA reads TGTGCCAGCAGCTTAGATCGGGGAAATCTCCGAGAAAAACTGTTTTTT. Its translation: CASSLDRGNLREKLFF.